This TCR beta chain is drawn from a study of cytomegalovirus exposure and HLA in healthy donors. Study conclusions and caveats: Rare TCR sequences predominated, though certain public TCRs were found in many donors. Later, an analysis found that common viral pathogens appeared to be linked with several of the most significant clusters.

Trimming shortened V by 1 base and J by 3 bases, and 10 bases separated the two germline ends. This CDR3 contains 15 residues. The germline gives CDR1 SGHRS, CDR2 YFSETQ. Researchers ran the PCR with 60 Vbeta and 13 Jbeta primers. Sequencing was performed with immunoSEQ multiplex PCR; in TCRdb, only in-frame clones are kept and a portion is missing. The data contain about 84,000 clones, about three quarters of them singletons. To note about this clone: No antigen is known for it.

Sequencing was done on a sample of PBMCs. This sequence joins TRBV5-1 and TRBJ2-2; D is possibly TRBD2 (6 bases). This TCR came from a male donor in good health and CMV-seropositive. DNA of the CDR3: TGCGCCAGCAGCTTGACGGAGGGGTACACCGGGGAGCTGTTTTTT. The encoded protein is CASSLTEGYTGELFF.